This is a list of T cell receptor beta chains from one sample in a study of identical twins. Each CDR3 protein is one row after TCRdb ran MiXCR on the 5' RACE reads. Here the sample spans some 100,000 distinct CDR3 sequences, 5.9% being singletons. The sample taken for sequencing was memory T cells sorted from blood. Receptors originate from a woman aged 45 to 65 in good health. CDR3s include the opening cysteine and the closing phenylalanine or tryptophan. The order of the fields is V gene, clone size, J gene, CDR3 protein. Some rows have no size entry. The others give once, few or many, or a class for an expanded clone.

>TRBV7-2|many|TRBJ2-1
CASSTNYNEQFF
>TRBV20-1|-|TRBJ1-5
CSAGARGENQPQHF
>TRBV6-5|many|TRBJ2-7
CASSEQTAAYEQYF
>TRBV30|many|TRBJ1-1
CAWAAGYTEAFF
>TRBV7-6|-|TRBJ2-5
CASSSSWGLGETQYF
>TRBV11-3|-|TRBJ1-3
CASSYRDGNTIYF
>TRBV20-1|many|TRBJ2-4
CSAWTGYAKNIQYF
>TRBV24-1|many|TRBJ2-1
CATSDPVVGVSSYNEQFF
>TRBV7-9|many|TRBJ2-6
CASNWGQRIYSGANVLTF
>TRBV7-8|many|TRBJ2-5
CASSFFPPGLAGVGQETQYF
>TRBV30|-|TRBJ2-3
CAWRPLAGGQTSTDTQYF
>TRBV5-4|many|TRBJ2-7
CASSLGRQVDEQYF
>TRBV12-3/TRBV12-4|many|TRBJ2-2
CASSLNRGAQTGELFF
>TRBV11-1|few|TRBJ2-7
CASSQTGAHEQYF
>TRBV6-2/TRBV6-3|-|TRBJ2-1
CASSYAGVGNEQFF
>TRBV7-9|many|TRBJ2-7
CASSSRLAGQYEQYF
>TRBV5-1|many|TRBJ2-1
CASSLSNEQFF
>TRBV3-1|-|TRBJ1-4
CASSQDPLIIRATNEKLFF
>TRBV29-1|few|TRBJ1-2
CSVRGDGNYGYTF
>TRBV2|-|TRBJ2-1
CASADLEDLEQFF
>TRBV7-9|-|TRBJ2-5
CASSPGLGVNQETQYF
>TRBV5-1|many|TRBJ1-2
CASSLDGRILYGYTF
>TRBV7-4|few|TRBJ1-6
CASSSLQGANSPLHF
>TRBV5-1|few|TRBJ2-2
CASSRERSLGELFF
>TRBV6-1|many|TRBJ2-5
CASSETRGSQETQYF
>TRBV4-1|many|TRBJ2-5
CASSRPQETQYF
>TRBV20-1|many|TRBJ2-7
CSARAAQPFGRTLSYEQYF
>TRBV5-1|many|TRBJ2-3
CASSFSSGIAGDTQYF
>TRBV5-1|few|TRBJ2-4
CASSLGGSLLAKNIQYF
>TRBV2|many|TRBJ2-2
CASSDPNTGELFF
>TRBV6-6|many|TRBJ2-4
CASSDPSGLAKNIQYF
>TRBV2|-|TRBJ2-5
CASKGQETQYF
>TRBV19|many|TRBJ1-4
CARSLEKLFF
>TRBV18|many|TRBJ2-4
CASSGTGGEAMYF
>TRBV24-1|many|TRBJ1-5
CATSDGGQYSNQPQHF
>TRBV20-1|many|TRBJ1-4
CSGGHLNEKLFF
>TRBV12-3/TRBV12-4|many|TRBJ1-6
CASRRSTNPNSPLHF
>TRBV5-5|many|TRBJ1-5
CASSLESGVGQPQHF
>TRBV28|few|TRBJ1-2
CASRGREYGYTF
>TRBV15|many|TRBJ2-6
CATSRAGTGFSGANVLTF
>TRBV7-2|many|TRBJ2-2
CASSARLAGAGELFF
>TRBV5-1|many|TRBJ1-3
CASSRGQADGNTIYF
>TRBV11-2|many|TRBJ1-1
CASSLKVAGGEAFF
>TRBV2|-|TRBJ2-4
CASKSEGSKNIQYF
>TRBV29-1|many|TRBJ2-1
CSVEGVAGVSYNEQFF
>TRBV24-1|many|TRBJ2-1
CATSDGVASYNEQFF
>TRBV3-1|many|TRBJ2-7
CASSLFGSDEQYF
>TRBV5-1|few|TRBJ1-2
CASSGTGQGVGGYPF
>TRBV20-1|many|TRBJ2-3
CSARSVQASTDTQYF